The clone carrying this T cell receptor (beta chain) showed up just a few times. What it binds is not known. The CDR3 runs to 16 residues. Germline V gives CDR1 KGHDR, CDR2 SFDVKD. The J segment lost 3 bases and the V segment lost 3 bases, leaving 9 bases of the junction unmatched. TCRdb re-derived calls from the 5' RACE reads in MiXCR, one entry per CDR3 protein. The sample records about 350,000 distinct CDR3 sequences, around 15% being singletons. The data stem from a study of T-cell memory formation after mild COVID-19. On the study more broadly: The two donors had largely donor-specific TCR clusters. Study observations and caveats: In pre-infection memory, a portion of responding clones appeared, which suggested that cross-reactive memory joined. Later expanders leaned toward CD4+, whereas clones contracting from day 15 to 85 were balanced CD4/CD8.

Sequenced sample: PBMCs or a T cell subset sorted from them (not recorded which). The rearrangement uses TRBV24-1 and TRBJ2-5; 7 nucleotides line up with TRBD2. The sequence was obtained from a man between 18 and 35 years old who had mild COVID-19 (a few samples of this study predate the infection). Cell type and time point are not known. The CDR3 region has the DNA TGTGCCACCAGTGATGGGAGTGTGACTAGCAAAGAGACCCAGTACTTC. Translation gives CATSDGSVTSKETQYF.